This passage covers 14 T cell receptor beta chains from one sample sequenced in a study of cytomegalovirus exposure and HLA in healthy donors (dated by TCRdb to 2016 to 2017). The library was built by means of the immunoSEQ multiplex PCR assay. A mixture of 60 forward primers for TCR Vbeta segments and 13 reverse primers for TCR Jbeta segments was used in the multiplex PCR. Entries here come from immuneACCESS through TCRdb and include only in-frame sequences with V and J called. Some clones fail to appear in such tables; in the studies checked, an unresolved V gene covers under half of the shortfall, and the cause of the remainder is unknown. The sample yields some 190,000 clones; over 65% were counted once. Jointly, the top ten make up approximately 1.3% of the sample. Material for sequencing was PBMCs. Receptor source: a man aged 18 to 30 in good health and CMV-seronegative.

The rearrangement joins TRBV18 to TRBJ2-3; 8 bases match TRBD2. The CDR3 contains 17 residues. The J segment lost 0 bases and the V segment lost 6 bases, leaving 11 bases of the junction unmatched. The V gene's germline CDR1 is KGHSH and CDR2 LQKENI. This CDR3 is CASSKGPAGGSTDTQYF. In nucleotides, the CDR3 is TGTGCCAGCTCCAAAGGCCCGGCGGGGGGCAGCACAGATACGCAGTATTTT.

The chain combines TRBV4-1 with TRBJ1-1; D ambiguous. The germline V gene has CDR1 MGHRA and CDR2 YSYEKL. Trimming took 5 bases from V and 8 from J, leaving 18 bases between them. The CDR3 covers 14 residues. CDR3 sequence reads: CASSSIKFMGEAFF. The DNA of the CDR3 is TGCGCCAGCAGCTCTATCAAGTTCATGGGCGAAGCTTTCTTT.

The CDR3 DNA is TGTGCCAGCAGCTTAACGGGAGGGAAAGGCTACGAGCAGTACTTC. This gives the protein CASSLTGGKGYEQYF. The chain links TRBV7-8 to TRBJ2-5, with 8 bases that match TRBD2. Judging by the DNA end, TRBJ2-7 fits better; the J call may be wrong. This CDR3 spans 15 amino acids. The germline V gene encodes CDR1 SGHVS and CDR2 FQNEAQ.

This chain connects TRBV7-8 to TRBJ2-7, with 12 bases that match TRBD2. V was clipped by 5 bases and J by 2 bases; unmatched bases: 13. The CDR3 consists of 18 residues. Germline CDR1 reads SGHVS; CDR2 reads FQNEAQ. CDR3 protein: CASSPRLAGASDTYEQYF. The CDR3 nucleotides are TGTGCCAGCAGCCCCAGACTAGCGGGAGCTTCGGATACCTACGAGCAGTACTTC.

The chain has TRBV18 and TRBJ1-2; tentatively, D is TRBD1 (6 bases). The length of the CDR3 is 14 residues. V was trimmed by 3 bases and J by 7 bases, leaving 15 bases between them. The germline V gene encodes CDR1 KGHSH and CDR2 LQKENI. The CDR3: CASSPGQFEVGYTF. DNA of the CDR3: TGTGCCAGCTCACCCGGACAGTTCGAGGTTGGCTACACCTTC.

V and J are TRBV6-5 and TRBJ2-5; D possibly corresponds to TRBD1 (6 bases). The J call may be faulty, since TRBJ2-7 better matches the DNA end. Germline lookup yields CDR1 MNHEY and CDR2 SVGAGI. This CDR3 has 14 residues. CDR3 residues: CASKFRGSSYEQYF. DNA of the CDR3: TGTGCCAGCAAGTTTAGGGGGAGCTCCTACGAGCAGTACTTC.

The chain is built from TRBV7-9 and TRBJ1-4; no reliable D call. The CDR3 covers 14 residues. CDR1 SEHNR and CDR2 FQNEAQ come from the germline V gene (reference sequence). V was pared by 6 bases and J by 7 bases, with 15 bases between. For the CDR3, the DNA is TGTGCCAGCAGTATCGCGGGAGGGCTTGAAAAACTGTTTTTT. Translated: CASSIAGGLEKLFF.

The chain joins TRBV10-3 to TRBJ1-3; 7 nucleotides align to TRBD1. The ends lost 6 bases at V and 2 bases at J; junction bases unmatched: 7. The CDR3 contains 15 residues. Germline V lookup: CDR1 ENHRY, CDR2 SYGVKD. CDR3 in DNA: TGTGCCATCAGGGCCTATGGACAGGCTGGAAACACCATATATTTT. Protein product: CAIRAYGQAGNTIYF.

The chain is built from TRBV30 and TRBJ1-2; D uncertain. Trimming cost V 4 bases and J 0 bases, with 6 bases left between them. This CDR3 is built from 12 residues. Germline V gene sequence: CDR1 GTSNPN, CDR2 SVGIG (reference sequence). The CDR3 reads CAWNLANYGYTF. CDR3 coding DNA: TGTGCCTGGAATCTAGCTAACTATGGCTACACCTTC.

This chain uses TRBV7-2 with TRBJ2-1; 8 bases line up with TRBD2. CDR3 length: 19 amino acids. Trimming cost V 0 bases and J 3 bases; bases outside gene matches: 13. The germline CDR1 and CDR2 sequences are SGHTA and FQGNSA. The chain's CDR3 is CASSLANLAGGGHYNEQFF. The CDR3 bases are TGTGCCAGCAGCTTAGCGAACCTCGCGGGAGGCGGCCACTACAATGAGCAGTTCTTC.

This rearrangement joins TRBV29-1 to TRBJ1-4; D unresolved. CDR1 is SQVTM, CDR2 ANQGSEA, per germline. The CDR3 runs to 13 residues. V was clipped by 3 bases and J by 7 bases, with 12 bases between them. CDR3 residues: CSVEAGGSEKLFF. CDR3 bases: TGCAGCGTTGAGGCCGGAGGGAGTGAAAAACTGTTTTTT.

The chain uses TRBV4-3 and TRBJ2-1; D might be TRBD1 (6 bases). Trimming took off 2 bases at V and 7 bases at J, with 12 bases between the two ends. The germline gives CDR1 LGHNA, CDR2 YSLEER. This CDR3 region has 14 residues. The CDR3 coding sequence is TGCGCCAGCAGCCAATACAGGGACGGGAATGAGCAGTTCTTC. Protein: CASSQYRDGNEQFF.

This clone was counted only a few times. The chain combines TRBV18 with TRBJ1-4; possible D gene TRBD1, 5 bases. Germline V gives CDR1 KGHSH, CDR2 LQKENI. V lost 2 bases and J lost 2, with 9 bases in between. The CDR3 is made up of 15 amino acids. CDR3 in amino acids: CASSPSDTTNEKLFF. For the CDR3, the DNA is TGTGCCAGCTCACCATCGGACACCACTAATGAAAAACTGTTTTTT.

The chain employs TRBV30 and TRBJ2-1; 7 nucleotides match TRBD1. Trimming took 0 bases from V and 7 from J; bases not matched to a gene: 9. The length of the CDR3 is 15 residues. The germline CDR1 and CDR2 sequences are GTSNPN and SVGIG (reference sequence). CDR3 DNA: TGTGCCTGGAGTGTTACAGAGGGGGCGCAAAATGAGCAGTTCTTC. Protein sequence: CAWSVTEGAQNEQFF.